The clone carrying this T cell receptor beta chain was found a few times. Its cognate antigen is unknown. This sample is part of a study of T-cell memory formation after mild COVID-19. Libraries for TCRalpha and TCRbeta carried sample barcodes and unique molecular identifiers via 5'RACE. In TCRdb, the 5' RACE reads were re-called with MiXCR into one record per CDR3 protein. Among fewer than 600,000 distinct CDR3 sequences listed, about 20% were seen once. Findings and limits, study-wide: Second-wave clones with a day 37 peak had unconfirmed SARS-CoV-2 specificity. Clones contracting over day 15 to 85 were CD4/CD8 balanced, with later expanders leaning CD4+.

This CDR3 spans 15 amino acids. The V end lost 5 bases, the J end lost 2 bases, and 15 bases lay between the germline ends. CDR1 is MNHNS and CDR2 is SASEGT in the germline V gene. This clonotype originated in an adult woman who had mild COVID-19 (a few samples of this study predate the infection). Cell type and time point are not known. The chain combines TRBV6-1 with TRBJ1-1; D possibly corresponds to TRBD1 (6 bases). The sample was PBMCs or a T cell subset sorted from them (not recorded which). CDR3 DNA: TGTGCCAGCAGTCCCCTCGCAGGGGCAAACACTGAAGCTTTCTTT. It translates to CASSPLAGANTEAFF.